This TCR beta chain was sequenced during a study of cytomegalovirus exposure and HLA in healthy donors (dated by TCRdb to the late 2010s). In terms of the full investigation: According to a later analysis, one platform produced both the 120 validation repertoires and the 670 or so repertoires of the first cohort. The aim of the study was to test whether cataloging public T cell receptors could identify signatures of past pathogen exposure. High-throughput TCR immunosequencing, statistical association of individual TCRs with disease status, and machine learning were combined to predict cytomegalovirus infection status. Along with the roughly 670-subject first cohort, a separate validation cohort of over 90 different subjects was used. Findings and caveats that apply to the study as a whole: The authors suggested that the approach could potentially be generalized to other disease states and immunological phenotypes. Of the cluster scores, approximately 95% were above 0 in a later analysis, which found that TCRs clustered in the first cohort also tended to co-occur in the 95 to 150 validation repertoires. Cytomegalovirus status was reported to be diagnosed by the classifier with high specificity and sensitivity in both the original and validation cohorts. Three of the identified cytomegalovirus-associated TCR beta chains were confirmed in vitro to be specific for cytomegalovirus antigens. All 120 or so repertoires were used to score co-occurrence in the validation cohort in a later analysis, because that analysis had no HLA typing for the cohort. In the study, approximately 160 TCR beta chains were listed as associated with cytomegalovirus. Most TCR sequences were observed very rarely across donors, whereas some public TCRs were present in many individuals.

The library was produced with the immunoSEQ multiplex PCR assay. Under the source paper's analysis protocol: A statistical classification framework was built for diagnosing cytomegalovirus status from the catalog of TCR beta chain sequences. In TCRdb, the immuneACCESS table is reduced to in-frame sequences with V and J assigned. These tables do not hold every clone; where another copy was compared, an unresolved V gene accounts for under half, and the others remain unexplained. That table gives V, J and clone size, and the DNA gave D and trimming. The sample includes roughly 220,000 clones, with around 90% observed a single time. More than 1% of the sample comes from the top ten. As regards this clone: It has no known antigen specificity. Per-base qualities were not stored, and no clone one base away is much larger.

Separate from the roughly 660-subject first cohort, the validation cohort of 90 to 150 subjects was the group to which the donors belonged. The germline V gene provides CDR1 SGHDN and CDR2 FVKESK. The CDR3 has 14 amino acids, counting the end cysteine and phenylalanine. The read is trimmed to its CDR3 DNA, 42 bases read in frame from base 1. Unmatched junction bases come to 9, with V trimmed by 5 bases and J by 5 bases. The rearrangement combines TRBV14 with TRBJ2-7, and 7 junctional nucleotides match TRBD2. The sample consisted of PBMCs. The sequence was collected from a woman under 30 in good health and CMV-seronegative. The CDR3 has the sequence CASSVLLAVDEQYF. At the DNA level, the sequence is TGTGCCAGCAGCGTCCTGCTAGCGGTCGACGAGCAGTACTTC.